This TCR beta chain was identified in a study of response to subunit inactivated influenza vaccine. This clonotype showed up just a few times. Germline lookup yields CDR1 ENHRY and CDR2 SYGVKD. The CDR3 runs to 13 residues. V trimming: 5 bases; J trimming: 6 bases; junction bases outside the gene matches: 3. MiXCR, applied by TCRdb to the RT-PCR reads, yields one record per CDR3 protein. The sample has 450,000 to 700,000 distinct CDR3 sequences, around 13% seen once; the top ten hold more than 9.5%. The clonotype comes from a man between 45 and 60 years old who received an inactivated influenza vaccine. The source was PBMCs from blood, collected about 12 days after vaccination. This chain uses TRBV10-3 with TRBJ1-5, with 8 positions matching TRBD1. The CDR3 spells CAISTGGGQPQHF. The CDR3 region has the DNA TGTGCCATCAGTACAGGGGGTGGTCAGCCCCAGCATTTT.